This T cell receptor (beta chain) appears in the sequencing data of a study of long-term antiretroviral therapy in people with HIV. CDR3 length: 13 residues. V lost 1 base and J lost 5, with 8 bases in between. Germline CDR1 is SGHTA and CDR2 is FQGNSA. Study-level points and caveats: Before ART, certain clones expanded, and these dominated the repertoire at all time points. There were no data on ART adherence, viral resistance or therapy changes, a gap that limits inferences about post-ART repertoire changes. Diversity measured after ART increased yet remained under transplant donor controls.

Version v3.0 of the immunoSEQ assay was performed at survey level. Produced via immunoSEQ multiplex PCR; TCRdb's table is partial and in-frame only. The data show 34,000 or so clones, 65% to 90% seen once. As concerns this clone: Its specificity is unknown.

In each sample, 1-10 million cryopreserved PBMC were present before DNA extraction. The chain has TRBV7-2 and TRBJ2-5; the D is unclear. This clonotype originated in a man aged 18 to 29 with HIV. Here the sequenced sample was unsorted PBMCs, taken about 3.3 years after starting antiretroviral therapy. The CDR3 nucleotides are TGTGCCAGCAGCTTAGAGAGCCCTGAGACCCAGTACTTC. The encoded protein is CASSLESPETQYF.